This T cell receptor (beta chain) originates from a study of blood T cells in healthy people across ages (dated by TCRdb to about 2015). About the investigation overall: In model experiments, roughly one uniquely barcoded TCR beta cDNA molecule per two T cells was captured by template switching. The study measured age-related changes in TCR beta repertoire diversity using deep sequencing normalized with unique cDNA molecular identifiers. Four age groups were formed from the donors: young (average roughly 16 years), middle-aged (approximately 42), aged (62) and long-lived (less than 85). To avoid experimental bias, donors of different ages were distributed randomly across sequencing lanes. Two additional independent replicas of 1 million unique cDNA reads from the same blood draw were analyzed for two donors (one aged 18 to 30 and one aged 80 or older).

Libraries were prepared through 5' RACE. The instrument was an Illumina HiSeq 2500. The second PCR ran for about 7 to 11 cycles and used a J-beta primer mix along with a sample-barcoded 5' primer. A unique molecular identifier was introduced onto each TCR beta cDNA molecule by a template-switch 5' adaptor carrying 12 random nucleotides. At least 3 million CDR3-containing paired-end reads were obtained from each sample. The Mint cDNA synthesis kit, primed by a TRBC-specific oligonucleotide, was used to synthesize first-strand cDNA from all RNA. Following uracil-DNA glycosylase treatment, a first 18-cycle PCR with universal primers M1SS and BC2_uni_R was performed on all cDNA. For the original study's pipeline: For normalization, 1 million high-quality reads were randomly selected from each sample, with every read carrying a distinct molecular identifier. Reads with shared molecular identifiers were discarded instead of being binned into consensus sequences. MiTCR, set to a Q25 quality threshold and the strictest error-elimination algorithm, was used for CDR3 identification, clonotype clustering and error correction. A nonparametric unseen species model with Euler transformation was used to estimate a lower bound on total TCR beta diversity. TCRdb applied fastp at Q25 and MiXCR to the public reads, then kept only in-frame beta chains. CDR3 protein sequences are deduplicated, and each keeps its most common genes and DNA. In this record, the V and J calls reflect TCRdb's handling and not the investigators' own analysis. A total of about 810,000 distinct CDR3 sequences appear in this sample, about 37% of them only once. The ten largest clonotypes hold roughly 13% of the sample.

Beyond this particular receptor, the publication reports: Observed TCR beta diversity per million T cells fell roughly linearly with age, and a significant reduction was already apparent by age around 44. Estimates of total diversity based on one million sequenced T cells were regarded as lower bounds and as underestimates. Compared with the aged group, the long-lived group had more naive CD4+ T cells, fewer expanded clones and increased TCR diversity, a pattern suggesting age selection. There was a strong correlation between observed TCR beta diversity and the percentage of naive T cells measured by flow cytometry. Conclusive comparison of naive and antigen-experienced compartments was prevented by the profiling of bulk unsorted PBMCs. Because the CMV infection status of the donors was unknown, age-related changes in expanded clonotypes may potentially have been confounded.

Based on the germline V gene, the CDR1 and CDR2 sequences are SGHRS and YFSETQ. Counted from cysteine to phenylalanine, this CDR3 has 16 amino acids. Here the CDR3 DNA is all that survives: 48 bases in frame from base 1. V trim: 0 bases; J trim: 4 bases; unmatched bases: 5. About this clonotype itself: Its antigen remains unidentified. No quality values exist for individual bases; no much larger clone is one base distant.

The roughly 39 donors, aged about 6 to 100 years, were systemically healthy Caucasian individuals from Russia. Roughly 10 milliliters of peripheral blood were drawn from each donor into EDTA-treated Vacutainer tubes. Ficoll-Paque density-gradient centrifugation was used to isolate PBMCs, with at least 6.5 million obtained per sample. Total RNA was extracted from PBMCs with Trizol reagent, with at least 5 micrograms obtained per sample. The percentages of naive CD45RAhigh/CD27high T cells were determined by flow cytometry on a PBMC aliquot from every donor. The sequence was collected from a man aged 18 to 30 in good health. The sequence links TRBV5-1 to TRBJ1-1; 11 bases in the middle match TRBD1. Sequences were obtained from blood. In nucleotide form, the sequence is TGCGCCAGCAGCTTGGCCCGGGACAGGGGGAGCACTGAAGCTTTCTTT. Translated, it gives CASSLARDRGSTEAFF.